This T cell receptor (beta chain) emerged from a study of blood T cell repertoires in COVID-19. Study as a whole: Some COVID-19 samples were acute and others convalescent; all came from the United States, Italy and Spain. T cells, B-cell-depleted T cells, or PBMCs provided the cDNA or gDNA that served as material.

Per the original methods: Amplifying reference gene primers gave estimates of nucleated cell counts. The repertoire was sequenced with immunoSEQ multiplex PCR; TCRdb's copy has only in-frame clones and lacks some. For V, J and clone size, that table is used; D and trimming come from the DNA. The sample records about 220,000 clones, about 86% being singletons. V was trimmed by 5 bases and J by 1 base, leaving 11 bases between them. The CDR3 has 14 residues. Germline V gene lookup returns CDR1 PRHDT and CDR2 FYEKMQ (reference sequence). Sequencing was done on a sample of peripheral blood. The chain couples TRBV13 to TRBJ1-1; TRBD1 might be the D (5 bases). This TCR was sampled from a woman in her twenties or thirties who had recovered from COVID-19. This CDR3 reads CASSPGRGNTEAFF. The CDR3 DNA sequence: TGTGCCAGCAGCCCCGGGAGGGGGAACACTGAAGCTTTCTTT.